A selection of T cell receptor beta chains follows, all from one sample in a study of T cell responses to AZD1222 COVID-19 vaccine. Generated by immunoSEQ multiplex PCR, the TCRdb table keeps only in-frame clones and is missing some. This table has 90,000 to 150,000 clones, approximately 90% appearing once. Here the sequenced sample was peripheral blood, taken 28 days after the second AZD1222 dose. Receptor source: an adult who received the AZD1222 COVID-19 vaccine. CDR3s leave out the opening cysteine and the closing phenylalanine or tryptophan. Each record gives: D gene, V gene, CDR3 protein. A D gene is named only where the DNA matches it firmly.

. | TRBV5-6 | ASSLGTSNYGYT
TRBD1 | TRBV7-8 | ASSGTGGAYSNQPQH
. | TRBV7-8 | ASSLEGANSPLH
TRBD1 | TRBV2 | ASMGQGGGVFDYGYT
. | TRBV7-8 | ASSLGPLGEQY
. | TRBV7-9 | ASSLLVGTRSWGYT
TRBD1 | TRBV6-2/TRBV6-3 | ASSYGTGAYNEQF
. | TRBV3-1/TRBV3-2 | ASSQGLGDTGELF
TRBD1 | TRBV6-5 | ASSRHPGQVGEQY
. | TRBV7-2 | ASSLEFSQETQY
. | TRBV28 | ASNQGYDGYT
. | TRBV6-2/TRBV6-3 | ASSLEAGTEAF
TRBD2 | TRBV12-3/TRBV12-4 | ATGGRYNEQF
. | TRBV5-6 | ASSLQIPQEGYT
. | TRBV11-2 | ASSPAGASSPYGYT
. | TRBV9 | ASSPSLLYYEQY
TRBD2 | TRBV11-2 | ASSLGLAGTQY
TRBD1 | TRBV19 | ASSITGGWDEQY
TRBD1 | TRBV11-2 | ASSFVTGQGGTANYGYT
. | TRBV5-6 | ASSLAGRDTEAF
. | TRBV14 | ASSQGGRGLSTDTQY
TRBD2 | TRBV4-1 | ASSQDVTSGNTGELF
. | TRBV5-1 | ASSSDIVGGYT
. | TRBV6-2/TRBV6-3 | ASSWGHMNTEAF
. | TRBV5-1 | ASKRGRENTEAF
. | TRBV3-1/TRBV3-2 | ASSQNSLGPQH
. | TRBV18 | ASSPSGRTAEQY
. | TRBV29-1 | SVGPEGGGYT
. | TRBV28 | ASQPETVTMDYT
. | TRBV11-1 | ASSLSGRTMDTQY
. | TRBV7-6 | ASSDRYTEAF
TRBD1 | TRBV10-3 | AIRPRGTGDTEAF
. | TRBV28 | ASSWGADTGELF
. | TRBV6-5 | ASWARHTDTQY
TRBD1 | TRBV20-1 | SASAGTGYNSPLH
TRBD1 | TRBV7-9 | ASSRTGATEAF
. | TRBV19 | ASSISREYGYT
. | TRBV4-2 | ASSQLGGMGGSPLH
. | TRBV19 | ASTSGESTNEKLF
TRBD1 | TRBV3-1/TRBV3-2 | ASSQGQGYGYT
TRBD1 | TRBV6-1 | ASSNTGANYGYT
TRBD1 | TRBV24-1 | ATSDPTRTGGLVTQY
. | TRBV5-1 | ASSLGRVQETQY
. | TRBV5-1 | ASSPSGLIEQY
. | TRBV4-1 | ASSQALGRGLYEQY
. | TRBV6-5 | ASSYRYSPLH
. | TRBV5-6 | ASSATVTYEQY
. | TRBV29-1 | SGDRINTEAF
. | TRBV12-3/TRBV12-4 | ASSFGEVVGYT
. | TRBV4-3 | ASSQTPQEQSYEQY
TRBD1 | TRBV7-8 | ASSSRDRGSLAKNIQY
. | TRBV5-8 | ASSHERHNYGYT
. | TRBV30 | AWSPREVWALYGYT
TRBD2 | TRBV5-1 | ASSPGLAGSTDTQY
. | TRBV5-6 | ASSLGRLDYNEQF